This section outlines one T cell receptor beta chain sequence together with its context. The data are from a study of blood T cell repertoires in COVID-19. In germline, CDR1 is SGDLS, CDR2 YYNGEE. The CDR3 is 13 residues long. Trimming shortened V by 0 bases and J by 0 bases, and 3 bases separated the two germline ends. Sequencing was performed with immunoSEQ multiplex PCR; in TCRdb, only in-frame clones are kept and a portion is missing. Of roughly 200,000 clones listed, roughly 86% are singletons. The clonotype comes from a woman aged 45-65 years with COVID-19, enrolled during active disease. The sequenced material came from peripheral blood. The gene calls are TRBV9 and TRBJ1-1; D is undetermined. Here the CDR3 reads CASSVALNTEAFF. The CDR3 DNA is TGTGCCAGCAGCGTAGCCTTGAACACTGAAGCTTTCTTT. The full variable domain, its missing parts supplied by reference TRBV9 and TRBJ1-1, is DSGVTQTPKHLITATGQRVTLRCSPRSGDLSVYWYQQSLDQGLQFLIQYYNGEERAKGNILERFSAQQFPDLHSELNLSSLELGDSALYFCASSVALNTEAFFGQGTRLTVV.